This T cell receptor beta chain was obtained from a study of T cells in Graves' hyperthyroidism and ophthalmopathy. Clinical symptoms, serum thyroxine and TRAb, thyroid ultrasound and orbital computed tomography together formed the diagnostic basis. Amplified TCR beta CDR3 regions derived from RNA transcripts. The primer set for the first-round RT-PCR of the TCR CDR3 was HTBI. TCRdb recomputed calls from the multiplex PCR reads with MiXCR, one row per CDR3 protein. The table shows more than 500,000 distinct CDR3 sequences, with about 16% occurring only once. This clonotype was seen at least ten times. The antigen is unknown. General observations from the study: Most thyroid clonotypes expanded above 0.001 appeared in blood too.

The TCR was taken from a woman in her twenties or thirties with Graves' ophthalmopathy. The material sequenced was blood.

The CDR3 sequence is CASSEGTGGNQPQHF. The CDR3 nucleotides read TGTGCCAGCAGTGAGGGGACAGGGGGTAATCAGCCCCAGCATTTT. The chain recombines TRBV2 with TRBJ1-5; 11 nucleotides agree with TRBD1. Germline values: CDR1 SNHLY, CDR2 FYNNEI. V gave up 3 bases and J gave up 4 bases; unmatched junction bases: 2. There are 15 residues in the CDR3.